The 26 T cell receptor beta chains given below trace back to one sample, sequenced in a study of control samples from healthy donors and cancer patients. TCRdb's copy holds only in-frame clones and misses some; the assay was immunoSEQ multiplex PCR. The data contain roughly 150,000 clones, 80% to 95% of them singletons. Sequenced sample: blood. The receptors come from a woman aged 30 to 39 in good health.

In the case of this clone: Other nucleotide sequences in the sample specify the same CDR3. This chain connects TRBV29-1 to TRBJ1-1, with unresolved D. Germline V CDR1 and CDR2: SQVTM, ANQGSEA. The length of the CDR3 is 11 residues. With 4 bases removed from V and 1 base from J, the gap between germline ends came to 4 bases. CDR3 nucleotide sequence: TGCAGCGTTGGACGGAACACTGAAGCTTTCTTT. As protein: CSVGRNTEAFF.

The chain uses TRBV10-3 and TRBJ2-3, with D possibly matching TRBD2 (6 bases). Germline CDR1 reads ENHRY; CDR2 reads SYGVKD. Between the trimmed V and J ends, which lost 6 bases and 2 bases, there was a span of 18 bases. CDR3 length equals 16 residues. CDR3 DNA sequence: TGTGCCATCAGCTCGGGGAGGCGGGTAGACACAGATACGCAGTATTTT. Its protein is CAISSGRRVDTDTQYF.

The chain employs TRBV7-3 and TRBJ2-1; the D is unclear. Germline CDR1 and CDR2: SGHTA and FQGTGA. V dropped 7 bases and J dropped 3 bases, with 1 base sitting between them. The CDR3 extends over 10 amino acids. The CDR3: CASNYNEQFF. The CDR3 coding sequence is TGTGCCAGCAACTACAATGAGCAGTTCTTC.

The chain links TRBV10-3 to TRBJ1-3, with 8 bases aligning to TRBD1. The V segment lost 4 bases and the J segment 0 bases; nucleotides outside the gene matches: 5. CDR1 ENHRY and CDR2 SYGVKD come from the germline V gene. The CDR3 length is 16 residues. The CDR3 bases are TGTGCCATCAGTGGGGCAGGGGGCATCTCTGGAAACACCATATATTTT. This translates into CAISGAGGISGNTIYF.

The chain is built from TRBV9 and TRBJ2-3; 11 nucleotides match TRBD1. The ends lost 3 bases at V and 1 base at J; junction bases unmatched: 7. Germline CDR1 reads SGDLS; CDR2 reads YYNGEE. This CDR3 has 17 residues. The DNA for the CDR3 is TGTGCCAGCAGCGCCCGGACAGGGGGCATGGGCACAGATACGCAGTATTTT. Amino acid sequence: CASSARTGGMGTDTQYF.

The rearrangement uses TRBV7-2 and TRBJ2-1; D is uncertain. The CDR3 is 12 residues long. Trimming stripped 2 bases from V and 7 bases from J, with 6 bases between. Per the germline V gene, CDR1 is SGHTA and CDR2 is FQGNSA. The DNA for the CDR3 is TGTGCCAGCAGCTTAAGGCGGAATGAGCAGTTCTTC. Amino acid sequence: CASSLRRNEQFF.

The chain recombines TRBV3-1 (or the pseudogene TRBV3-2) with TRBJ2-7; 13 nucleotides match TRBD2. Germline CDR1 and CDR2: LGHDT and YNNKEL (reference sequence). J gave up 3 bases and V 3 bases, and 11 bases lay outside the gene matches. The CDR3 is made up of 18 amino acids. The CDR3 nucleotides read TGTGCCAGCAGCCACCTCAAAAGGACTAGCGGGAGAGGCTACGAGCAGTACTTC. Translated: CASSHLKRTSGRGYEQYF.

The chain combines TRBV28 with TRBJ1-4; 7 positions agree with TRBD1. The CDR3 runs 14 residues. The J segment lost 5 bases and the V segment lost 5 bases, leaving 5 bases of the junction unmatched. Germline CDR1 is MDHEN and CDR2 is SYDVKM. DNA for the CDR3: TGTGCCAGCAGTGGGACAGCTAAGAATGAAAAACTGTTTTTT. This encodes CASSGTAKNEKLFF.

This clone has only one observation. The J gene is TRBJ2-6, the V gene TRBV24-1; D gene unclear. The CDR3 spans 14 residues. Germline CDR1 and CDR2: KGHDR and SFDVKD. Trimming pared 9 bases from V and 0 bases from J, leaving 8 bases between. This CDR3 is CATVDPSGANVLTF. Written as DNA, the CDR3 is TGTGCCACCGTTGATCCCTCTGGGGCCAACGTCCTGACTTTC.

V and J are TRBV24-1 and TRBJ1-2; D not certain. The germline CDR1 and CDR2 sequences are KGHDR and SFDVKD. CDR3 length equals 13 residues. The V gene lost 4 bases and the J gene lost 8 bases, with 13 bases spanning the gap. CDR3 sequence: CATSDPLAQGYTF. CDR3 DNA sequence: TGTGCCACCAGTGACCCACTTGCGCAGGGCTACACCTTC.

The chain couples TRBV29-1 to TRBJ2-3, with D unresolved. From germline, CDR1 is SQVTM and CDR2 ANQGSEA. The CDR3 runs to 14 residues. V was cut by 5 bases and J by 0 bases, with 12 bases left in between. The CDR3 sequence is CSVSLLSSTDTQYF. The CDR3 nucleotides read TGCAGCGTTAGTTTACTGTCTAGCACAGATACGCAGTATTTT.

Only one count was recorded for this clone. CDR3 DNA: TGTGCCTGGAGGGGATCAGAGACCCAGTACTTC. Translated: CAWRGSETQYF. The genes are TRBV30 and TRBJ2-5; no firm D call. This CDR3 has 11 residues. Germline lookup yields CDR1 GTSNPN and CDR2 SVGIG (reference sequence). V was cut by 3 bases and J by 4 bases, with 6 bases left in between.

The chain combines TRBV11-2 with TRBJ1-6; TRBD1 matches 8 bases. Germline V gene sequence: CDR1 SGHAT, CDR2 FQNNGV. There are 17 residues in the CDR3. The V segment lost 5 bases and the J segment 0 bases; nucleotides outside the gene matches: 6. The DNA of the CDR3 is TGTGCCAGCAGCACAGGGGGGAGGGGCTCCTATAATTCACCCCTCCACTTT. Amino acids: CASSTGGRGSYNSPLHF.

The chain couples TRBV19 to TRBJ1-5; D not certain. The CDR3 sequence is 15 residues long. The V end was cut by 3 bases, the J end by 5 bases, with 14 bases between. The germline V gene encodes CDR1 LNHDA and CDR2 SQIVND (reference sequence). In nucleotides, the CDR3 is TGTGCCAGTAGTATTAGAAGGGAAGGGCATCAGCCCCAGCATTTT. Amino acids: CASSIRREGHQPQHF.

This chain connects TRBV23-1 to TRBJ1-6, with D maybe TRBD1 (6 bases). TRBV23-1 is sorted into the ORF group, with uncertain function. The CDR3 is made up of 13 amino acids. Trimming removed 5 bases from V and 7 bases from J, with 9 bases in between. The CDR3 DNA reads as TGCGCCAGCAGTAACAGGGTCAATTCACCCCTCCACTTT. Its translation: CASSNRVNSPLHF.

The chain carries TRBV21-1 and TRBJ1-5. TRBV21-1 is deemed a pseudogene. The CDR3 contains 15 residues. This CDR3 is CASSKALGRNQPQHF. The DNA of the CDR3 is TGTGCCAGCAGCAAAGCGCTGGGGAGGAATCAGCCCCAGCATTTT.

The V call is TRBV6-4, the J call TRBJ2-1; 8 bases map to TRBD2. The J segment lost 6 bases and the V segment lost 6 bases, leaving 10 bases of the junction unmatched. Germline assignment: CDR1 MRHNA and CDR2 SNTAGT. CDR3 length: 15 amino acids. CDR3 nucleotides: TGTGCCAGCAGCGACCTGGCGGGAGGAGGCAATGAGCAGTTCTTC. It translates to CASSDLAGGGNEQFF.

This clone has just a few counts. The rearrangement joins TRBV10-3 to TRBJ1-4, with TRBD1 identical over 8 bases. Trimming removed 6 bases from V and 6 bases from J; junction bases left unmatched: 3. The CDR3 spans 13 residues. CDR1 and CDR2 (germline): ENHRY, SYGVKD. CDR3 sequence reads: CAIRDRVDEKLFF. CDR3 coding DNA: TGTGCCATCAGGGACAGGGTGGATGAAAAACTGTTTTTT.

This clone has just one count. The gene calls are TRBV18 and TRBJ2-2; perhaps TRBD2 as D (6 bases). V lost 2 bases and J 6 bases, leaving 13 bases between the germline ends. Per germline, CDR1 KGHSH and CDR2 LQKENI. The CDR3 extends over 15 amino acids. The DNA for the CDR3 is TGTGCCAGCTCACCATCGCGCGGGGTCCCCGGGGAGCTGTTTTTT. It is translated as CASSPSRGVPGELFF.

CDR3 coding DNA: TGTGCCAGCAGTTTGGACGGGGGGGCCTACAATGAGCAGTTCTTC. This translates into CASSLDGGAYNEQFF. The genes are TRBV27 and TRBJ2-1, with 8 bases identical to TRBD2. This CDR3 is built from 15 residues. Trimming cost V 3 bases and J 2 bases; bases outside gene matches: 3. Germline V CDR1 and CDR2: MNHEY, SMNVEV (reference sequence).

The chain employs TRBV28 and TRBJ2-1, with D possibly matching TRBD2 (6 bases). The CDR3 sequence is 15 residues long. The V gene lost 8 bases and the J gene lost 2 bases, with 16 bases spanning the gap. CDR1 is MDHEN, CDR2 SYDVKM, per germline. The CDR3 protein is CASRVPGLTYNEQFF. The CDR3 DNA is TGTGCCAGCCGGGTCCCGGGACTCACCTACAATGAGCAGTTCTTC.

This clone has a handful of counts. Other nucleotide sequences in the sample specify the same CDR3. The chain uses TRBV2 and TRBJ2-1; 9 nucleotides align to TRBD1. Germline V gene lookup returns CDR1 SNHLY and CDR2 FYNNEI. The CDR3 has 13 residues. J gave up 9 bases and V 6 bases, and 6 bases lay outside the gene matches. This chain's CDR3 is CASSGTGKGEQFF. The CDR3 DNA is TGTGCCAGCAGCGGGACAGGGAAGGGTGAGCAGTTCTTC.

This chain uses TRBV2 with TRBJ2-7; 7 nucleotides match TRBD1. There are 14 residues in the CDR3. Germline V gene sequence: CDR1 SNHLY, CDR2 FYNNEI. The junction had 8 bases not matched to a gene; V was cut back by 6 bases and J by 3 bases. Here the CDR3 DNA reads TGTGCCAGCAGGTCAGGGGCAGGGGGCTACGAGCAGTACTTC. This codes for CASRSGAGGYEQYF.

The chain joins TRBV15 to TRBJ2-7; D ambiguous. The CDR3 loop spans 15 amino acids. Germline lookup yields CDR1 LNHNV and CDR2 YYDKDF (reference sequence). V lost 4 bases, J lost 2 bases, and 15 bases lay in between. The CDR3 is CATSTDLADPYEQYF. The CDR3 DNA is TGTGCCACCAGCACGGATCTCGCGGACCCCTACGAGCAGTACTTC. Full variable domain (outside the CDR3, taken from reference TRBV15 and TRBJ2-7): DAMVIQNPRYQVTQFGKPVTLSCSQTLNHNVMYWYQQKSSQAPKLLFHYYDKDFNNEADTPDNFQSRRPNTSFCFLDIRSPGLGDTAMYLCATSTDLADPYEQYFGPGTRLTVT.

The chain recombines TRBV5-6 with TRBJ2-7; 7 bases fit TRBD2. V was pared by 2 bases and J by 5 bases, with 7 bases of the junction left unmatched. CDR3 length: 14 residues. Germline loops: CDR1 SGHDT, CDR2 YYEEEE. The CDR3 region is CASSFRGLGNEQYF. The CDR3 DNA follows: TGTGCCAGCAGCTTTCGAGGACTAGGGAACGAGCAGTACTTC.

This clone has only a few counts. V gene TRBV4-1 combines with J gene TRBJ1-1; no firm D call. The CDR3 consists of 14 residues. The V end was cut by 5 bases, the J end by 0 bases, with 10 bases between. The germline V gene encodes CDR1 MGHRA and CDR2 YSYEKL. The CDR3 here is CASSGRTMNTEAFF. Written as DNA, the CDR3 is TGCGCCAGCAGCGGCCGTACGATGAACACTGAAGCTTTCTTT.